This T cell receptor beta chain appears in the sequencing data of a study of tumor and adjacent non-tumor tissue in lung cancer. Across the study: On average, productive TCRbeta reads reached some 4.4 million per sample. Study-wide results and caveats: Normal lung showed higher cumulative top 100 clone frequency than tumor.

Judged by abundance, this clonotype is medium-sized (0.01 to 0.1%). Antigen specificity is unknown. RNA was extracted from bulk tissue without any cell sorting. Distant lung tissue was collected more than 3 cm away from the tumor edge. The germline gives CDR1 MNHNS, CDR2 SASEGT. There are 15 residues in the CDR3. V was clipped by 7 bases and J by 3 bases, with 19 bases between them. The library came from three nested PCR rounds adapted from ARM-PCR protocols. TCRdb re-called the multiplex PCR reads with MiXCR, one entry per CDR3 protein. The repertoire has about 98,000 distinct CDR3 sequences, about 80% of them found once; the top ten carry more than 25%.

The chain couples TRBV6-1 to TRBJ2-7; no definite D call. The sample was distant non-tumor lung tissue. The clonotype was recovered from a man between 60 and 75 years old with small cell lung cancer. CDR3 residues: CASNTIGSSFYEQYV. CDR3 coding DNA: TGTGCCAGCAACACAATCGGGTCGTCCTTCTACGAGCAGTACGTC.